This T cell receptor beta chain is drawn from a study of T cell responses to AZD1222 COVID-19 vaccine listed by TCRdb under 2021. For context, the study as a whole: AZD1222 recipients whose second dose came at about 4 weeks and those whose second dose came at about 12 weeks were combined into one group, since spike-specific TCR depth and breadth did not differ between the two schedules. TCR sequencing was performed for 230 to 250 trial participants, of whom around 210 were given two doses of AZD1222 and 26 were given two doses of MenACWY control vaccine. Trial participants were enrolled into age subgroups of 18-55, 56-69 and 70-plus years, which contained roughly 140, 27 and 60 TCR-sequenced participants, respectively.

Results and caveats for the whole study, not just this receptor: Conclusions about previously exposed vaccinees are limited, since just 6 or 7 AZD1222 recipients were seropositive for SARS-CoV-2 at baseline. Epitopes outside the regions mutated in the B.1.351 and B.1.1.7 variants were reportedly recognized by nearly half of the unique spike-specific TCRs. Vaccine-associated CD4 TCRs spanned the whole spike protein, with dominant responses in regions 160-218 and 743-854. A significant rise in spike-specific TCR breadth and depth was observed after two AZD1222 doses relative to day 0 and relative to MenACWY recipients. Because no day 14 peak-response samples were available, repertoires were characterized only after the peak T cell response. Participants were mostly white British, with more females than males. The authors suggested clonal diversity may have been underestimated. The 56-69-year group was small, and its depth increase did not reach significance, likely because of low power.

Relative to germline, V is 1 base shorter and J is 0 bases shorter, with 7 bases between their ends. The germline V gene yields MGHRA for CDR1 and YSYEKL for CDR2. The CDR3 numbers 15 residues from cysteine through phenylalanine. Only CDR3 DNA remains: 45 bases, in frame from the first base. With respect to this clone: Its antigen is unknown. Base qualities are not recorded, but no much larger clone differs from it by a single base.

The time point label corresponds to: baseline before first vaccination. Samples from vaccinated people were obtained from the UK trials COV001 and COV002, which included a single-blind randomized controlled phase 2/3 trial of AZD1222 (ChAdOx1 nCoV-19) in healthy adults. Trial participant PBMC samples were collected at day 0 and day 28 after the second dose for TCRbeta chain sequencing. The CDR3 regions of human TCRbeta chains were subjected to immunosequencing. The original pipeline was this. TCRs in the repertoires were matched against a reference library of SARS-CoV-2-specific TCRs that had been generated with the MIRA antigen-specificity platform. Breadth meant the fraction of unique TCRs that were SARS-CoV-2-associated, whereas depth meant the fraction of total T cells that were SARS-CoV-2-associated. Each spike-specific TCR was assigned to its reactive spike region and to a CD4 or CD8 class using the MIRA data. Log10-transformed breadth and depth values were compared by one-way ANOVA with Sidak's multiple comparisons tests. TCRdb obtained this table from immuneACCESS and retained in-frame rearrangements with V and J assigned. These tables miss some clones; where compared with another copy, unresolved V genes account for less than half of the shortfall, and the remainder is unexplained. V and J calls and clone size come straight from that table; D and trimming were deduced from the DNA. The sample data list over 100,000 clones, and 92% of these were observed just once. The ten most abundant clones make up over 1.5% of the sample.

The source is an adult in good health. The rearrangement joined TRBV4-1 to TRBJ1-3; confidence is insufficient to name the D gene. Sequenced material: peripheral blood, taken on day 0 of AZD1222 vaccination. The CDR3 region: CASSQVELSGNTIYF. The nucleotide sequence is TGCGCCAGCAGCCAAGTTGAACTCTCTGGAAACACCATATATTTT.